The clone carrying this T cell receptor (beta chain) was observed many times. TCRdb analysed the 5' RACE reads with MiXCR anew, one entry per CDR3 protein. The profile shows fewer than 900,000 distinct CDR3 sequences, around a sixth of them singletons. V lost 3 bases and J 9 bases, leaving 15 bases between the germline ends. CDR3 length: 14 amino acids. This record belongs to a study of identical twins. This same sample was also taken into another study, of T cells expressing NK-cell markers.

Sequenced material: PBMCs. The chain links TRBV12-3 or TRBV12-4 to TRBJ2-1, with D hard to call. The clonotype comes from a woman between 18 and 30 years old in good health. Here the CDR3 reads CASSLEVRAFEQFF. In nucleotides, the CDR3 is TGTGCCAGCAGTTTGGAAGTTCGAGCGTTTGAGCAGTTCTTC.